This T cell receptor beta chain appears in the sequencing data of a study of vaccination and CD4 T cells after COVID-19. Study details: Drawing of post-COVID samples took place a median about 94 days after diagnosis (range 35 to 161). SARS-CoV-2, HCoV-NL63, HCoV-OC43 and HCoV-229E supplied the overlapping spike peptides used to stimulate cells.

Treatment described: roughly 10-day PBMC culture with coronavirus spike peptide pools or control peptides (ViraFEST assay). An Oncomine TCR Beta short-read assay was used to sequence the DNA from cultured CD4+ T cells. TCRdb re-called the PCR reads with MiXCR, one entry per CDR3 protein. The table includes about 19,000 distinct CDR3 sequences, 51% detected once. With 1 base removed from V and 5 bases from J, the gap between germline ends came to 7 bases. This CDR3 has 13 amino acids. Germline CDR1 reads SGHNT; CDR2 reads YENEEA. As concerns this clonotype: What it binds is unknown.

The sample consisted of CD4+ T cells from blood, cultured in vitro, taken before SARS-CoV-2 vaccination. This clonotype was sampled from a human donor who had recovered from COVID-19. The chain links TRBV11-3 to TRBJ2-3, with TRBD2 as a possible D gene (6 bases). The CDR3 loop is CASSLAAGDTQYF. The CDR3 DNA is TGTGCCAGCAGCTTAGCAGCGGGAGATACGCAGTATTTT. The full variable domain, in which reference TRBV11-3 and TRBJ2-3 provide the parts outside the CDR3, is EAGVVQSPRYKIIEKKQPVAFWCNPISGHNTLYWYLQNLGQGPELLIRYENEEAVDDSQLPKDRFSAERLKGVDSTLKIQPAELGDSAVYLCASSLAAGDTQYFGPGTRLTVL.